Listed here are 23 T cell receptor beta chains from one sample, sequenced in a study of T cells in Graves' hyperthyroidism and ophthalmopathy. Amplified TCR beta CDR3 regions derived from RNA transcripts. HTBI primers drove first-round RT-PCR of the TCR CDR3. Each CDR3 protein gets one entry after TCRdb re-called the multiplex PCR reads with MiXCR. The top ten clones hold roughly a sixth of a sample with some 700,000 distinct CDR3 sequences, 15% to 20% of them seen once. Sequenced input: blood. Receptor source: a man aged 45-65 years with Graves' hyperthyroidism.

This clonotype was picked up many times. This chain joins TRBV7-8 and TRBJ2-1, with TRBD2 identical over 10 bases. The junction had 3 bases not matched to a gene; V was cut back by 3 bases and J by 4 bases. The CDR3 is made up of 15 amino acids. Germline values: CDR1 SGHVS, CDR2 FQNEAQ. As DNA, the CDR3 is TGTGCCAGCAGCTTCACTAGCGGGGAATACAATGAGCAGTTCTTC. Encoded protein: CASSFTSGEYNEQFF.

This clonotype was counted a few times. The DNA for the CDR3 is TGTGCCAGCAGCTACTTAGCGGGAAAGGGCACAGATACGCAGTATTTT. Amino acid sequence: CASSYLAGKGTDTQYF. This chain links TRBV11-2 with TRBJ2-3, with 8 nucleotides matching TRBD2. The CDR3 is 16 residues long. Germline values: CDR1 SGHAT, CDR2 FQNNGV. J lost 1 base, V lost 4 bases, and 7 bases had no gene match.

The J gene is TRBJ1-3, the V gene TRBV6-1, with D perhaps matching TRBD1 (5 bases). The length of the CDR3 is 12 residues. Trimming took off 8 bases at V and 4 bases at J, with 9 bases between the two ends. Germline-derived CDR1 and CDR2 are MNHNS and SASEGT. DNA for the CDR3: TGTGCCAGCGAGGGGCGCGGAAACACCATATATTTT. The encoded protein is CASEGRGNTIYF.

There are many counts of this clonotype. The rearrangement uses TRBV11-2 and TRBJ2-1; TRBD2 matches at 11 bases. Germline CDR1 and CDR2: SGHAT and FQNNGV. The CDR3 spans 15 residues. Trimming removed 5 bases from V and 4 bases from J; junction bases left unmatched: 4. CDR3 sequence (DNA): TGTGCCAGCAGCCCGGGACTAGCGGATTACAATGAGCAGTTCTTC. Translating gives CASSPGLADYNEQFF.

In this sample, this clonotype turned up many times. The chain links TRBV24-1 to TRBJ2-1; perhaps TRBD2 as D (6 bases). Trimming stripped 4 bases from V and 2 bases from J, with 8 bases between. This CDR3 has 14 amino acids. CDR1 is KGHDR, CDR2 SFDVKD, per germline. Here the CDR3 reads CATSDWTTYNEQFF. CDR3 nucleotide sequence: TGTGCCACCAGTGACTGGACTACCTACAATGAGCAGTTCTTC.

The genes are TRBV5-1 and TRBJ2-1, with TRBD2 matching 10 bases. In germline, CDR1 is SGHRS, CDR2 YFSETQ. The CDR3 is 17 amino acids. V shed 2 bases and J 10 bases; nucleotides not matched to a gene: 15. CDR3 DNA sequence: TGCGCCAGCAGCTTAGGGTTAGCGGGAGGAGGTGGCAAAGAGCAGTTCTTC. It codes for CASSLGLAGGGGKEQFF.

This clonotype was observed many times. This chain uses TRBV28 with TRBJ2-3; 8 positions agree with TRBD1. Germline assignment: CDR1 MDHEN and CDR2 SYDVKM. The CDR3 has 16 amino acids. V shed 6 bases and J 2 bases; nucleotides not matched to a gene: 10. The CDR3, as DNA: TGTGCCAGCAGCCGACCGGGACAGGAGATCACAGATACGCAGTATTTT. Protein: CASSRPGQEITDTQYF. The full variable domain, in which reference TRBV28 and TRBJ2-3 provide the parts outside the CDR3, is DVKVTQSSRYLVKRTGEKVFLECVQDMDHENMFWYRQDPGLGLRLIYFSYDVKMKEKGDIPEGYSVSREKKERFSLILESASTNQTSMYLCASSRPGQEITDTQYFGPGTRLTVL.

This clonotype has at least ten counts. The CDR3 here is CASSLIGTGGNTIYF. In DNA form, the CDR3 reads TGTGCCAGCAGTTTAATTGGGACAGGGGGAAACACCATATATTTT. V gene TRBV12-3 or TRBV12-4 combines with J gene TRBJ1-3; TRBD1 aligns across 9 bases. This CDR3 has 15 amino acids. Trimming at V came to 2 bases and at J to 4 bases, leaving 3 bases not matched to a gene.

In its sample, this clonotype was seen many times. The chain joins TRBV11-1 to TRBJ1-2; 7 nucleotides match TRBD1. The CDR3 extends over 12 amino acids. V shed 7 bases, J shed 3 bases, and the junction held 2 bases outside the gene matches. The V gene's germline CDR1 is SGHAT and CDR2 FQDESV (reference sequence). CDR3 residues: CASTDRDYGYTF. CDR3 nucleotide sequence: TGTGCCAGCACCGACAGGGACTATGGCTACACCTTC.

J is TRBJ1-4 and V is TRBV18; D not resolved. The CDR3 has 12 residues. V lost 4 bases and J lost 8, with 8 bases in between. Germline V gene data show CDR1 as KGHSH and CDR2 as LQKENI. This chain's CDR3 is CASSRLGEKLFF. CDR3 DNA: TGTGCCAGCTCACGACTGGGGGAAAAACTGTTTTTT. The full variable domain, in which reference TRBV18 and TRBJ1-4 provide the parts outside the CDR3, is NAGVMQNPRHLVRRRGQEARLRCSPMKGHSHVYWYRQLPEEGLKFMVYLQKENIIDESGMPKERFSAEFPKEGPSILRIQQVVRGDSAAYFCASSRLGEKLFFGSGTQLSVL.

This clonotype was seen at least ten times. The V gene is TRBV29-1, the J gene TRBJ2-1; 8 nucleotides agree with TRBD2. Germline-derived CDR1 and CDR2 are SQVTM and ANQGSEA. J lost 4 bases, V lost 6 bases, and 11 bases had no gene match. This CDR3 spans 15 amino acids. The CDR3: CSVAKGLGSYNEQFF. DNA of the CDR3: TGCAGCGTCGCCAAGGGACTAGGATCTTACAATGAGCAGTTCTTC.

This clonotype was seen only a few times. The chain joins TRBV19 to TRBJ2-5, with 7 bases matching TRBD1. Germline values: CDR1 LNHDA, CDR2 SQIVND (reference sequence). J gave up 5 bases and V 6 bases, and 6 bases lay outside the gene matches. This CDR3 region has 13 residues. The CDR3 loop is CASRKVGQETQYF. The DNA for the CDR3 is TGTGCCAGTAGAAAAGTGGGACAGGAGACCCAGTACTTC. Full variable domain (outside the CDR3, taken from reference TRBV19 and TRBJ2-5): DGGITQSPKYLFRKEGQNVTLSCEQNLNHDAMYWYRQDPGQGLRLIYYSQIVNDFQKGDIAEGYSVSREKKESFPLTVTSAQKNPTAFYLCASRKVGQETQYFGPGTRLLVL.

This clonotype showed up just a few times. This chain joins TRBV29-1 and TRBJ1-5; TRBD1 matches 7 bases. Unmatched junction bases numbered 4, after V lost 4 bases and J lost 4 bases. The germline CDR1 and CDR2 sequences are SQVTM and ANQGSEA. The CDR3 spans 13 residues. The CDR3 nucleotides read TGCAGCGTTGTTGACAGGGCTAATCAGCCCCAGCATTTT. Translation: CSVVDRANQPQHF. Complete variable domain (other parts from reference TRBV29-1 and TRBJ1-5): SAVISQKPSRDICQRGTSLTIQCQVDSQVTMMFWYRQQPGQSLTLIATANQGSEATYESGFVIDKFPISRPNLTFSTLTVSNMSPEDSSIYLCSVVDRANQPQHFGDGTRLSIL.

This clonotype was seen only a few times. The chain links TRBV4-2 to TRBJ2-7, with D maybe TRBD1 (6 bases). Trimming removed 4 bases at V and 5 bases at J, with 15 bases between. Germline loops: CDR1 LGHNA, CDR2 YNFKEQ. This CDR3 has 14 amino acids. CDR3 amino acids: CASSPKGELDEQYF. The CDR3 bases are TGTGCCAGCAGCCCCAAGGGGGAGTTAGACGAGCAGTACTTC.

The rearrangement links TRBV5-5 to TRBJ1-5; D is perhaps TRBD1 (5 bases). The CDR3 is 15 amino acids. The V gene's germline CDR1 is SGHKS and CDR2 YYEKEE (reference sequence). With 2 bases removed from V and 4 bases from J, the gap between germline ends came to 13 bases. The CDR3 is CASSFWDYSNQPQHF. The CDR3 bases are TGTGCCAGCAGCTTTTGGGACTATTCGAATCAGCCCCAGCATTTT.

This clonotype was counted at least ten times. The CDR3 region is CASSEHQETQYF. The CDR3 DNA is TGTGCCAGCAGCGAGCACCAAGAGACCCAGTACTTC. The rearrangement uses TRBV2 and TRBJ2-5; D unclear. V lost 6 bases and J 0 bases, leaving 5 bases between the germline ends. Germline V lookup: CDR1 SNHLY, CDR2 FYNNEI. This CDR3 spans 12 amino acids.

This clonotype was observed at least ten times. The V and J genes are TRBV20-1 and TRBJ2-1; D is possibly TRBD1 or TRBD2 (5 bases each). Germline CDR1 reads DFQATT; CDR2 reads SNEGSKA (reference sequence). This CDR3 spans 14 amino acids. V shed 1 base and J shed 9 bases, with 16 bases lying between them. The CDR3 loop is CSARVPLGDAEQFF. CDR3 nucleotides: TGCAGTGCTAGAGTCCCACTGGGGGACGCTGAGCAGTTCTTC.

The table lists this clonotype with a few counts. The V gene is TRBV18, the J gene TRBJ2-7; 8 bases are a match to TRBD1. The CDR3 has 14 amino acids. Germline loops: CDR1 KGHSH, CDR2 LQKENI. J was trimmed by 5 bases and V by 2 bases; bases with no gene match: 5. CDR3 DNA: TGTGCCAGCTCACCAGGGCAGGGGGCAGACGAGCAGTACTTC. It yields the protein CASSPGQGADEQYF.

The DNA for the CDR3 is TGTGCCAGCAGTCCTCTCGAGACAGGCGTGAATGAGCAGTTCTTC. The encoded protein is CASSPLETGVNEQFF. This rearrangement joins TRBV27 to TRBJ2-1; tentative D call: TRBD1 (6 bases). Trimming cost V 5 bases and J 7 bases, with 18 bases left between them. Germline CDR1 MNHEY, CDR2 SMNVEV (reference sequence). This CDR3 is built from 15 residues.

This clonotype was picked up a small number of times. The chain links TRBV5-5 to TRBJ2-7; TRBD2 agrees at 10 bases. The CDR3 has 13 residues. V was pared by 5 bases and J by 6 bases, with 5 bases of the junction left unmatched. From germline, CDR1 is SGHKS and CDR2 YYEKEE (reference sequence). CDR3 coding DNA: TGTGCCAGCAGTCCTAGCGGGAGTCCCGAGCAGTACTTC. Translating gives CASSPSGSPEQYF.

The sample holds many counts of this clonotype. The genes are TRBV5-1 and TRBJ2-7; TRBD1 agrees at 9 bases. After removal of 3 bases from V and 0 bases from J, the junction contained 10 bases not matched to a gene. CDR3 size: 17 residues. The germline CDR1 and CDR2 sequences are SGHRS and YFSETQ. This CDR3 reads CASSWKGEGQGSYEQYF. The CDR3, as DNA: TGCGCCAGCAGCTGGAAAGGTGAGGGACAGGGCTCCTACGAGCAGTACTTC. Full variable domain (rest looked up from reference TRBV5-1 and TRBJ2-7): KAGVTQTPRYLIKTRGQQVTLSCSPISGHRSVSWYQQTPGQGLQFLFEYFSETQRNKGNFPGRFSGRQFSNSRSEMNVSTLELGDSALYLCASSWKGEGQGSYEQYFGPGTRLTVT.

The V gene is TRBV6-1, the J gene TRBJ2-6; D perhaps matches TRBD1 (6 bases). There are 18 residues in the CDR3. Trimming removed 6 bases from V and 0 bases from J, with 18 bases in between. Germline values: CDR1 MNHNS, CDR2 SASEGT. The CDR3 spells CASSPGQFSSSGANVLTF. The CDR3 DNA sequence: TGTGCCAGCAGCCCCGGACAGTTTTCATCCTCTGGGGCCAACGTCCTGACTTTC.

This clonotype was seen a handful of times. This sequence joins TRBV3-1 and TRBJ1-1; D gene unclear. Trimming stripped 1 base from V and 1 base from J, with 13 bases between. The CDR3 sequence is 16 residues long. CDR1 is LGHDT, CDR2 YNNKEL, per germline (reference sequence). CDR3 nucleotides: TGTGCCAGCAGCCAAGCCCGGGAGTGGACGAACACTGAAGCTTTCTTT. This translates into CASSQAREWTNTEAFF.